The 7 T cell receptor beta chains reported below all come from one sample, sequenced in a study of shared T cell receptors in the human thymus. Produced via immunoSEQ multiplex PCR; TCRdb's table is partial and in-frame only. Of about 400,000 clones listed, approximately 95% were seen once; the top ten hold 0.02%. The sequenced sample consisted of thymocytes. Receptors originate from a human donor.

This chain connects TRBV6-1 to TRBJ2-7; no definite D call. Germline assignment: CDR1 MNHNS and CDR2 SASEGT. Trimming cost V 2 bases and J 1 base, with 9 bases left between them. The CDR3 length is 14 residues. The DNA for the CDR3 is TGTGCCAGCAGTGAACTGGACGGATCCTACGAGCAGTACTTC. It translates to CASSELDGSYEQYF.

There are a few counts of this clone. The chain employs TRBV7-3 and TRBJ1-1; TRBD1 might be the D (5 bases). The CDR3 consists of 16 residues. Trimming took off 1 base at V and 5 bases at J, with 17 bases between the two ends. CDR1 SGHTA and CDR2 FQGTGA come from the germline V gene. For the CDR3, the DNA is TGTGCCAGCAGCTTAAATAATCGAGGGGTAGATACTGAAGCTTTCTTT. Its translation is CASSLNNRGVDTEAFF.

The chain links TRBV19 to TRBJ1-1; no firm D call. The CDR3 consists of 14 residues. Germline CDR1 and CDR2: LNHDA and SQIVND (reference sequence). V lost 5 bases, J lost 2 bases, and 12 bases lay in between. The CDR3 loop reads CASSVPGYNTEAFF. Here the CDR3 DNA reads TGTGCCAGTAGTGTCCCAGGTTATAACACTGAAGCTTTCTTT.

The chain links TRBV10-3 to TRBJ2-7; unclear D gene. Trimming removed 2 bases from V and 4 bases from J, with 15 bases in between. The CDR3 has 15 amino acids. In germline, CDR1 is ENHRY, CDR2 SYGVKD. As DNA, the CDR3 is TGTGCCATCAGTGAGAGGACGACCTTATCTTACGAGCAGTACTTC. Translating gives CAISERTTLSYEQYF.

The V call is TRBV4-1, the J call TRBJ2-7; perhaps D is TRBD1 or TRBD2 (5 bases each). In germline, CDR1 is MGHRA, CDR2 YSYEKL. Trimming pared 0 bases from V and 6 bases from J, leaving 12 bases between. This CDR3 is built from 14 residues. Here the CDR3 reads CASSQDRERGEQYF. The CDR3 coding sequence is TGCGCCAGCAGCCAAGACAGGGAGAGAGGCGAGCAGTACTTC.

For this clone: An end of the junction does not agree with germline; a read error may underlie this. The genes are TRBV7-9 and TRBJ2-7; the match to TRBD2 covers 7 bases. Germline values: CDR1 SEHNR, CDR2 FQNEAQ (reference sequence). This CDR3 spans 11 amino acids. The CDR3 spells CASSFSGPPLF. DNA of the CDR3: TGTGCCAGCAGCTTTAGCGGGCCCCCACTCTTC.

This chain links TRBV30 with TRBJ2-7; a possible D gene is TRBD2 (5 bases). CDR3 length equals 14 residues. V lost 2 bases and J lost 3, with 14 bases in between. Germline CDR1 is GTSNPN and CDR2 is SVGIG (reference sequence). This CDR3 is CAWSTSRAVYEQYF. CDR3 coding DNA: TGTGCCTGGAGTACTTCTCGAGCGGTCTACGAGCAGTACTTC.